This T cell receptor (beta chain) was captured in a study of blood T cell repertoires in COVID-19. Turning to the study itself: There were acute and convalescent COVID-19 samples, and they came from the United States, Italy and Spain. The analysed material was cDNA or gDNA that came from T cells, B-cell-depleted T cells, or PBMCs.

What the recovered Cohort 3 donors had was two negative PCRs, clearance, or symptom resolution. The CDR3 length is 17 residues. With 2 bases removed from V and 1 base from J, the gap between germline ends came to 15 bases. In germline, CDR1 is SGDLS, CDR2 YYNGEE. Study processing details: Reference gene primer amplification gave estimated nucleated cell counts. The assay was immunoSEQ multiplex PCR, and TCRdb's table has in-frame clones only and misses some. V and J calls and clone size are given by that table; D and trimming were obtained from the DNA. The sample lists roughly 320,000 clones, around 86% occurring once.

The sequence derives from a man aged 25-40 years who had recovered from COVID-19. The source material was PBMCs or T cells enriched from blood (not recorded which). The V and J genes are TRBV9 and TRBJ2-2; D unclear. The CDR3 is CASSVASVQRNTGELFF. In nucleotides, the CDR3 is TGTGCCAGCAGCGTGGCCAGTGTGCAGCGGAACACCGGGGAGCTGTTTTTT.